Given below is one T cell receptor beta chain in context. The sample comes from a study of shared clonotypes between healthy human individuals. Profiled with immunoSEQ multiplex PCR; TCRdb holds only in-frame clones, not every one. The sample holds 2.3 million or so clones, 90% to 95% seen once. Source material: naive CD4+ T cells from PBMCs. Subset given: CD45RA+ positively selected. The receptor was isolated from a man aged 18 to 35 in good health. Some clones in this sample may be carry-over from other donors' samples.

The CDR3 protein is CASSDGGGAIGGYGYTF. DNA of the CDR3: TGCGCCAGCAGCGACGGGGGGGGCGCAATAGGTGGCTATGGCTACACCTTC. V is TRBV5-1 and J is TRBJ1-2, with a weak D call TRBD1 (6 bases). Germline V gene sequence: CDR1 SGHRS, CDR2 YFSETQ. Trimming took off 4 bases at V and 4 bases at J, with 23 bases between the two ends. CDR3 size: 17 residues.